The 5 T cell receptor beta chains below were found in one sample sequenced in a study of blood T cell repertoires in COVID-19. Produced via immunoSEQ multiplex PCR; TCRdb's table is partial and in-frame only. The table lists around 150,000 clones, about 74% of them singletons. Sequencing was done on a sample of peripheral blood. These receptors all stem from a man aged 60-69 years with acute or convalescent COVID-19.

This clone appeared a few times. Written as DNA, the CDR3 is TGTGCCAGCAGCTTTAGCGGGGCCGGGACCCAGTACTTC. Amino acid sequence: CASSFSGAGTQYF. The chain carries TRBV7-3 and TRBJ2-5; 8 nucleotides match TRBD2. CDR1 and CDR2 (germline): SGHTA, FQGTGA. The CDR3 length is 13 residues. After removal of 3 bases from V and 7 bases from J, the junction contained 4 bases not matched to a gene.

The V call is TRBV6-4, the J call TRBJ2-7, with D perhaps TRBD2 (5 bases). The ends were cut back, 0 bases at V and 0 bases at J, with 27 bases in the middle. The CDR3 loop spans 21 amino acids. Germline CDR1 is MRHNA and CDR2 is SNTAGT. CDR3 bases: TGTGCCAGCAGTGACTCCGGCCCGTCCCTCGTAAGCACGGACTTCTCCTACGAGCAGTACTTC. Its translation is CASSDSGPSLVSTDFSYEQYF.

This clone was seen ten or more times. This chain joins TRBV7-6 and TRBJ1-1, with a tentative D call TRBD1 (6 bases). Per germline, CDR1 SGHVS and CDR2 FNYEAQ. Trimming left V 5 bases short and J 2 bases short, with 18 bases between. This CDR3 spans 16 amino acids. CDR3 bases: TGTGCCAGCAGCCAGGATTCTGGGACATCTAACACTGAAGCTTTCTTT. It translates to CASSQDSGTSNTEAFF.

V is TRBV3-1 (or the pseudogene TRBV3-2) and J is TRBJ1-2; no reliable D call. Between the trimmed V and J ends, which lost 0 bases and 6 bases, there was a span of 5 bases. This CDR3 spans 12 amino acids. Germline CDR1 and CDR2: LGHDT and YNNKEL (reference sequence). The CDR3 loop is CASSQDRHGYTF. The CDR3 DNA follows: TGTGCCAGCAGCCAAGATCGTCATGGCTACACCTTC.

This clone appeared a few times. V gene TRBV6-5 combines with J gene TRBJ2-6; TRBD2 is a possible D gene (6 bases). The length of the CDR3 is 14 residues. V lost 7 bases to trimming and J lost 2 bases, with 9 bases between them. The V gene's germline CDR1 is MNHEY and CDR2 SVGAGI. CDR3 residues: CASKEGPGANVLTF. In DNA form, the CDR3 reads TGTGCCAGCAAGGAGGGTCCTGGGGCCAACGTCCTGACTTTC.